The 20 T cell receptor beta chains below come from one sample, sequenced in a study of blood T cells in healthy people across ages. PCR was performed a second time for about 7 to 11 cycles using a sample-barcoded 5' primer and a J-beta primer mix. TCRdb passed the 5' RACE reads through MiXCR, listing each CDR3 protein once. This table holds 700,000 to 900,000 distinct CDR3 sequences, under 30% found once. These data also featured in a second study, about T cells of mothers and their children.

The sample consisted of blood. These receptors were taken from a boy between 5 and 17 years old in good health.

This clonotype was seen a handful of times. The chain joins TRBV2 to TRBJ1-1; D is undetermined. The germline V gene has CDR1 SNHLY and CDR2 FYNNEI. V was clipped by 8 bases and J by 1 base, with 14 bases between them. There are 14 residues in the CDR3. The DNA for the CDR3 is TGTGCCAGCTTTATGTGGCAGGCGAACACTGAAGCTTTCTTT. Its protein is CASFMWQANTEAFF. The full variable domain, its missing parts supplied by reference TRBV2 and TRBJ1-1, is EPEVTQTPSHQVTQMGQEVILRCVPISNHLYFYWYRQILGQKVEFLVSFYNNEISEKSEIFDDQFSVERPDGSNFTLKIRSTKLEDSAMYFCASFMWQANTEAFFGQGTRLTVV.

The CDR3 protein is CSARDGQTGYTF. For the CDR3, the DNA is TGCAGTGCTAGAGATGGGCAGACTGGCTACACCTTC. This chain links TRBV20-1 with TRBJ1-2, with D unclear. The CDR3 length is 12 residues. CDR1 and CDR2 from the germline V gene are DFQATT and SNEGSKA (reference sequence). V was cut by 0 bases and J by 7 bases, with 9 bases left in between.

The chain uses TRBV2 and TRBJ1-4; D perhaps matches TRBD1 (6 bases). There are 16 residues in the CDR3. V was cut by 0 bases and J by 8 bases, with 16 bases left in between. Per germline, CDR1 SNHLY and CDR2 FYNNEI. CDR3 region: CASSEAAGARTEKLFF. For the CDR3, the DNA is TGTGCCAGCAGTGAAGCGGCGGGGGCAAGGACAGAAAAACTGTTTTTT.

This clonotype turned up a few times. The junction differs from germline at one of its ends, possibly a read error. V is TRBV7-9 and J is TRBJ1-5; D may be TRBD1 (5 bases). Germline values: CDR1 SEHNR, CDR2 FQNEAQ (reference sequence). This CDR3 contains 12 residues. The CDR3 loop reads CASGLQDQPQHF. In DNA, the CDR3 is TGTGCCAGCGGCTTACAGGATCAGCCCCAGCATTTT.

The J gene is TRBJ2-5, the V gene TRBV5-1; TRBD2 agrees at 9 bases. Germline V gene sequence: CDR1 SGHRS, CDR2 YFSETQ. The CDR3 length is 15 residues. The junction had 5 bases not matched to a gene; V was cut back by 5 bases and J by 0 bases. The DNA of the CDR3 is TGCGCCAGCAGGACTAGCGGACTCTACCAAGAGACCCAGTACTTC. Amino acid sequence: CASRTSGLYQETQYF.

This clonotype was observed a handful of times. This chain links TRBV6-6 with TRBJ2-5; D unresolved. The DNA end is more similar to TRBJ2-7, so the J call may be wrong. CDR1 MNHNY and CDR2 SVGAGI come from the germline V gene (reference sequence). CDR3 length: 15 residues. CDR3 DNA: TGTGCCAGCAGTTACTCGGCCCCTCAAAGCTACGAGCAGTACTTC. Amino acids: CASSYSAPQSYEQYF.

The rearrangement joins TRBV5-1 to TRBJ2-1, with D possibly TRBD1 on 6 matching bases. The CDR3 is 13 amino acids. Germline V lookup: CDR1 SGHRS, CDR2 YFSETQ. Trimming shortened V by 6 bases and J by 4 bases, and 11 bases separated the two germline ends. The CDR3 loop reads CASIGTTYNEQFF. The CDR3 DNA reads TGCGCCAGCATTGGGACAACTTACAATGAGCAGTTCTTC.

This clonotype was observed a few times. The CDR3 here is CASSLGLPTYEQYF. CDR3 bases: TGCGCCAGCAGCTTGGGACTACCAACCTACGAGCAGTACTTC. The chain links TRBV5-1 to TRBJ2-5; TRBD2 is a possible D gene (5 bases). The DNA end favors TRBJ2-7, so the J call may be wrong. CDR3 length equals 14 residues. Germline V CDR1 and CDR2: SGHRS, YFSETQ.

The V gene is TRBV7-3, the J gene TRBJ2-1; 12 nucleotides align to TRBD2. The V segment lost 5 bases and the J segment 8 bases; nucleotides outside the gene matches: 10. CDR1 and CDR2 from the germline V gene are SGHTA and FQGTGA. The CDR3 covers 16 residues. The CDR3, as DNA: TGTGCCAGCAGCCCTGATGGACTAGCGGGGTCAGATGAGCAGTTCTTC. Translating it yields CASSPDGLAGSDEQFF. Looking up the rest from reference TRBV7-3 and TRBJ2-1 gives the full variable domain: GAGVSQTPSNKVTEKGKYVELRCDPISGHTALYWYRQSLGQGPEFLIYFQGTGAADDSGLPNDRFFAVRPEGSVSTLKIQRTERGDSAVYLCASSPDGLAGSDEQFFGPGTRLTVL.

This clonotype was seen only a few times. The chain has TRBV10-3 and TRBJ2-2; 7 nucleotides line up with TRBD2. J lost 0 bases, V lost 4 bases, and 5 bases had no gene match. Germline V gene data show CDR1 as ENHRY and CDR2 as SYGVKD. This CDR3 has 16 amino acids. The CDR3 region is CAISAQLAANTGELFF. In DNA, the CDR3 is TGTGCCATCAGTGCCCAGCTAGCGGCGAACACCGGGGAGCTGTTTTTT.

This clonotype was detected a few times. V usage is TRBV29-1 and J usage is TRBJ2-1; TRBD2 might be the D (7 bases). Germline assignment: CDR1 SQVTM and CDR2 ANQGSEA. The CDR3 spans 16 residues. Trimming left V 0 bases short and J 9 bases short, with 21 bases between. CDR3 region: CSVEDHGGAGRVEQFF. Written as DNA, the CDR3 is TGCAGCGTTGAAGATCATGGGGGGGCAGGTCGGGTTGAGCAGTTCTTC.

This clonotype occurred a few times. The DNA for the CDR3 is TGCGCCAGCACCAGACTTCCTGACAGGGTTGGTTCTGAAGCTTTCTTT. It is translated as CASTRLPDRVGSEAFF. J is TRBJ1-1 and V is TRBV5-1; 7 nucleotides align to TRBD1. The CDR3 consists of 16 residues. Germline trimming cut 6 bases from V and 6 bases from J; bases unmatched to any gene: 17. Germline V lookup: CDR1 SGHRS, CDR2 YFSETQ. The full variable domain, with the rest looked up from reference TRBV5-1 and TRBJ1-1, is KAGVTQTPRYLIKTRGQQVTLSCSPISGHRSVSWYQQTPGQGLQFLFEYFSETQRNKGNFPGRFSGRQFSNSRSEMNVSTLELGDSALYLCASTRLPDRVGSEAFFGQGTRLTVV.

The chain is built from TRBV9 and TRBJ2-3; 8 bases are a match to TRBD1. V trimming: 1 base; J trimming: 4 bases; junction bases outside the gene matches: 5. CDR3 size: 15 residues. The germline V gene has CDR1 SGDLS and CDR2 YYNGEE. As DNA, the CDR3 is TGTGCCAGCAGCGTAACTCTGACAGGGGCAGATACGCAGTATTTT. This translates into CASSVTLTGADTQYF.

V usage is TRBV4-2 and J usage is TRBJ2-5, with a weak D call TRBD2 (6 bases). The CDR3 is 17 residues long. The germline V gene encodes CDR1 LGHNA and CDR2 YNFKEQ. V lost 0 bases, J lost 7 bases, and 21 bases lay in between. The CDR3 DNA sequence: TGTGCCAGCAGCCAAGAGCGGGACTTACCACCCGGCGGGACCCAGTACTTC. Translated: CASSQERDLPPGGTQYF.

This clonotype was counted only a few times. This rearrangement joins TRBV12-3 or TRBV12-4 to TRBJ1-3, with D maybe TRBD1 (6 bases). The CDR3 totals 13 residues. The CDR3 reads CVDQGSTGNTIYF. Here the CDR3 DNA reads TGTGTCGACCAGGGGAGCACTGGAAACACCATATATTTT.

The chain carries TRBV4-1 and TRBJ2-5; weak D call: TRBD2 (6 bases). CDR1 and CDR2 (germline): MGHRA, YSYEKL. The V gene lost 8 bases and the J gene lost 5 bases, with 18 bases spanning the gap. This CDR3 spans 14 amino acids. The CDR3 DNA sequence: TGCGCCAGCGGAGCAAGCGGCGGGGAGGAGACCCAGTACTTC. Amino acids: CASGASGGEETQYF.

The gene calls are TRBV6-6 and TRBJ2-2; perhaps TRBD2 as D (6 bases). V was trimmed by 6 bases and J by 6 bases, leaving 11 bases between them. The CDR3 contains 13 residues. Per germline, CDR1 MNHNY and CDR2 SVGAGI (reference sequence). CDR3 sequence reads: CASRLGLAGELFF. The CDR3 nucleotides read TGTGCCAGCAGACTGGGACTGGCCGGGGAGCTGTTTTTT.

CDR3 bases: TGCGCCAGCAGGACAGGGTTCTCTTCGGATACGCAGTATTTT. The encoded protein is CASRTGFSSDTQYF. The V and J genes are TRBV4-1 and TRBJ2-3, with TRBD1 matching over 7 bases. There are 14 residues in the CDR3. The V segment lost 6 bases and the J segment 6 bases; nucleotides outside the gene matches: 9. From germline, CDR1 is MGHRA and CDR2 YSYEKL.

Details on this clonotype: This could be a read error, since a much larger clone is one nucleotide away. The chain carries TRBV27 and TRBJ1-2, with D hard to call. The germline V gene has CDR1 MNHEY and CDR2 SMNVEV (reference sequence). The CDR3 totals 12 residues. The CDR3 is CASSFAGDGHTF. DNA of the CDR3: TGTGCCAGCAGTTTTGCCGGGGATGGCCACACCTTC.

This clonotype was counted a few times. V and J are TRBV12-3 or TRBV12-4 and TRBJ1-4; TRBD1 agrees at 7 bases. Unmatched junction bases numbered 4, after V lost 7 bases and J lost 2 bases. The CDR3 extends over 14 amino acids. The CDR3 region has the DNA TGTGCCAGCACCGAGGGACAGACTAATGAAAAACTGTTTTTT. Translated, it gives CASTEGQTNEKLFF.